This T cell receptor beta chain was sequenced for a study of T cells in Graves' hyperthyroidism and ophthalmopathy. After removal of 6 bases from V and 5 bases from J, the junction contained 18 bases not matched to a gene. The CDR3 length is 18 residues. Amplified TCR beta CDR3 regions derived from RNA transcripts. First-round RT-PCR with HTBI primers amplified the TCR CDR3 region. TCRdb processed the multiplex PCR reads anew with MiXCR; each CDR3 protein has one entry. The sample holds some 570,000 distinct CDR3 sequences; 14% are singletons and the top ten take roughly 7%. The table lists this clonotype with many counts.

This sequence originates from a woman aged 18-35 years with Graves' ophthalmopathy. The sample comprised blood. The chain combines TRBV12-3 or TRBV12-4 with TRBJ1-3, with 8 bases lining up with TRBD1. CDR3 nucleotide sequence: TGTGCCAGCAGCGGAAGGAGGATCGGCAGGGGGCGTAGAAACACCATATATTTT. Translation gives CASSGRRIGRGRRNTIYF.